This T cell receptor beta chain was sequenced for a study of T cell responses to AZD1222 COVID-19 vaccine. Overall study: The analysis combined second doses at about 4 or about 12 weeks. General observations from the study: The study found Spike-specific TCR breadth and depth rose after two AZD1222 doses.

Sequenced by immunoSEQ multiplex PCR; TCRdb stores in-frame clones only, minus some. Among about 97,000 clones, about 89% were seen once, and the ten largest hold approximately 7.5%. Comments on this clone: No antigen is known for it.

Deletions cut 0 bases from V and 1 base from J, with 18 bases between. Germline loops: CDR1 LGHNA, CDR2 YSLEER. This CDR3 is built from 18 residues. The chain is built from TRBV4-3 and TRBJ1-1; no clear D gene. The TCR sequence derives from an adult in good health. The sample was peripheral blood, taken on day 0 of AZD1222 vaccination. The CDR3: CASSQEFWVGVTNTEAFF. As DNA, the CDR3 is TGCGCCAGCAGCCAAGAGTTTTGGGTCGGTGTCACGAACACTGAAGCTTTCTTT.